This T cell receptor beta chain derives from a study of shared clonotypes between healthy human individuals. Profiling relied on immunoSEQ multiplex PCR, and the TCRdb table lists in-frame clones only, not all of them. The sample consists of over a million clones, under 80% of them appearing once. With V trimmed by 5 bases and J by 6 bases, 6 bases remained unmatched. The CDR3 runs to 14 residues. Germline assignment: CDR1 SGHAT and CDR2 FQNNGV. The genes are TRBV11-2 and TRBJ2-1; TRBD2 aligns across 8 bases. Sample: memory CD4+ T cells sorted from blood. Described subset: CD45RA-negative fraction. This receptor was obtained from a man between 18 and 35 years old in good health. The CDR3 bases are TGTGCCAGCAGCGTAACAGCGGGAGTCAATGAGCAGTTCTTC. Its translation: CASSVTAGVNEQFF.